Sequencing of this TCR beta chain was carried out in a study of T cells in Graves' hyperthyroidism and ophthalmopathy. Notes on the study in general: Ophthalmopathy was predicted by the model a median of 6.5 months ahead of onset. The authors' 13 V-J model separated ophthalmopathy from stable hyperthyroidism.

Template material for amplifying TCR beta CDR3 regions consisted of RNA transcripts. With the HTBI primer set, the TCR CDR3 went through a first round of RT-PCR. TCRdb re-derived calls from the multiplex PCR reads in MiXCR, one entry per CDR3 protein. The sample carries about 160,000 distinct CDR3 sequences, roughly 9.4% recorded once. This clonotype has at least ten counts. Its antigen is unidentified. V was pared by 8 bases and J by 1 base, with 4 bases of the junction left unmatched. Looked up from germline, CDR1 is LNHNV and CDR2 is YYDKDF (reference sequence). The CDR3 has 15 amino acids. The genes are TRBV15 and TRBJ1-4, with TRBD1 matching 10 bases. Material: blood. This sequence was found in a woman aged 18-30 years with Graves' hyperthyroidism that later progressed to Graves' ophthalmopathy. CDR3 DNA sequence: TGTGCCACCCGGGACAGGGGTAAAACTAATGAAAAACTGTTTTTT. Translated, it gives CATRDRGKTNEKLFF.